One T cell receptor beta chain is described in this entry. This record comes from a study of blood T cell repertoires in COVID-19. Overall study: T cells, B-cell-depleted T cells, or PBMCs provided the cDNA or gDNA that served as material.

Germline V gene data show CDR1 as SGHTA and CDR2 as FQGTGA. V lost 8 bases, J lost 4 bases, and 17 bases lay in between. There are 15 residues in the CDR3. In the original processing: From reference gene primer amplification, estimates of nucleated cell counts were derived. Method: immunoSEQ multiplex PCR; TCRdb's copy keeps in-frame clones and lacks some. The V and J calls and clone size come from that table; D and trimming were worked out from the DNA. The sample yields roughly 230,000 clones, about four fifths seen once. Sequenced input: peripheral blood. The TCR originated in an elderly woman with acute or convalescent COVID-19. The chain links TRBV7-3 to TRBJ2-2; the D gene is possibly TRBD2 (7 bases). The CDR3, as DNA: TGTGCCAGCCGGGGGGCCATAGGGTCCACCGGGGAGCTGTTTTTT. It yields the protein CASRGAIGSTGELFF.